The source of this TCR beta chain is a study of blood T cell repertoires in COVID-19 (dated by TCRdb to 2018 to 2021). About the full investigation: Samples from collaborators originated in the United States, Italy and Spain and spanned both the acute and convalescent phases of COVID-19. The prospective study material was composed of cDNA or gDNA derived from T cells, B-cell-depleted T cells, or PBMCs. The dataset comprised deeply sampled blood TCRbeta repertoires from subjects exposed to, actively infected with, or recovered from COVID-19. The repertoires were made available in a free public database intended to serve as a resource for research on the immune response to SARS-CoV-2. The samples were drawn from the first 160 participants of the ongoing ImmuneRACE study and from 950 to 1,500 subjects provided by 6 global collaborators. Sample metadata almost always included a de-identified subject ID, COVID-19 status, age in years and sex. Where HLA class I and class II types were available, the types were taken from metadata supplied by the sample provider, not from assay-based typing.

TCRbeta CDR3 regions were amplified from genomic DNA using the immunoSEQ Assay, a bias-controlled multiplex PCR. From the authors' description of their analysis: Nucleated cell counts per sample were estimated from amplification of reference gene primers within the assay. To quantify the absolute abundance of each unique TCRbeta CDR3 rearrangement, sequence reads were collapsed and filtered. For each sample, productive Simpson clonality was calculated as the square root of Simpson's diversity index over productive rearrangements. The table comes from immuneACCESS by way of TCRdb, which keeps in-frame sequences with V and J called. Part of the clones is missing from these tables; in studies checked, under half for an unresolved V gene and the rest for unknown reasons. V and J calls and clone size follow that table, whereas D and trimming were derived from the DNA. The sample contains tens of thousands of clones, less than 90% of them found a single time. Less than 5.5% of the sample is held by the ten biggest clonotypes.

Concerning this clone: Its cognate antigen has yet to be identified. Within one base of it there is no much larger clone, and no base qualities were kept.

Study-level results and caveats: Clinical and demographic metadata were provided uncurated, with the amount varying by source and participant.

From cysteine to phenylalanine, the CDR3 is 15 amino acids long. Here the CDR3 DNA is all that survives: 45 bases in frame from base 1. V sheds 4 bases and J sheds 1 base, leaving 8 bases between their ends. Per the germline V gene (reference sequence), SEHNR is the CDR1 and FQNEAQ is the CDR2. Whole blood was collected in K2EDTA tubes by collaborating institutions according to the institutions' own protocols. For TCRbeta analysis, collaborator samples were shipped as frozen whole blood, as isolated PBMCs, or as DNA extracted from either sample type. This TCR came from a man between 45 and 60 years old with active COVID-19. The rearrangement combines TRBV7-9 with TRBJ2-6, and the D gene may be TRBD2, 6 bases matching. The sequenced material came from peripheral blood. The DNA sequence is as follows: TGTGCCAGCAGCTCGGGAGATTCTGGGGCCAACGTCCTGACTTTC. Its protein is CASSSGDSGANVLTF.